What follows are 5 T cell receptor beta chains derived from one specimen sequenced in a study of cytomegalovirus exposure and HLA in healthy donors. The assay was immunoSEQ multiplex PCR, and TCRdb's table has in-frame clones only and misses some. The table includes 120,000 or so clones, approximately 88% detected once. Sequencing was performed on PBMCs. Receptors originate from a man aged 18 to 30 in good health and CMV-seronegative.

The chain joins TRBV18 to TRBJ2-7; 9 positions agree with TRBD1. Per the germline V gene, CDR1 is KGHSH and CDR2 is LQKENI. V dropped 1 base and J dropped 7; count of bases not matched to a gene: 8. This CDR3 is built from 15 residues. As DNA, the CDR3 is TGTGCCAGCTCACCACTTCAACAGGGGGCGCGGGAGCAGTACTTC. It codes for CASSPLQQGAREQYF.

The genes are TRBV7-9 and TRBJ2-5; 7 bases align to TRBD2. V lost 5 bases, J lost 0 bases, and 6 bases stayed unmatched. Germline V lookup: CDR1 SEHNR, CDR2 FQNEAQ (reference sequence). The CDR3 contains 15 residues. The CDR3 reads CASSIRAGYQETQYF. CDR3 coding DNA: TGTGCCAGCAGCATACGAGCGGGGTACCAAGAGACCCAGTACTTC.

This chain uses TRBV5-8 with TRBJ2-7; no reliable D call. The germline V gene encodes CDR1 SGHTS and CDR2 YDEGEE. V lost 1 base and J 4 bases, leaving 9 bases between the germline ends. CDR3 size: 13 residues. CDR3 in DNA: TGTGCCAGCAGCTTGTTAGAGGTTTACGAGCAGTACTTC. This sequence encodes CASSLLEVYEQYF.

The chain links TRBV2 to TRBJ1-6; D gene ambiguous. The CDR3 covers 12 residues. From germline, CDR1 is SNHLY and CDR2 FYNNEI. Trimming shortened V by 8 bases and J by 10 bases, and 12 bases separated the two germline ends. DNA for the CDR3: TGTGCCAGCGATAGGAGGGAATCACCCCTCCACTTT. Amino acids: CASDRRESPLHF.

This chain uses TRBV2 with TRBJ1-2, with D tentatively TRBD1 (6 bases). Germline CDR1 is SNHLY and CDR2 is FYNNEI. This CDR3 spans 16 amino acids. Trimming shortened V by 6 bases and J by 4 bases, and 21 bases separated the two germline ends. The DNA for the CDR3 is TGTGCCAGCAGAGAGAACGACAGGAAAATGGTCTATGGCTACACCTTC. It codes for CASRENDRKMVYGYTF.